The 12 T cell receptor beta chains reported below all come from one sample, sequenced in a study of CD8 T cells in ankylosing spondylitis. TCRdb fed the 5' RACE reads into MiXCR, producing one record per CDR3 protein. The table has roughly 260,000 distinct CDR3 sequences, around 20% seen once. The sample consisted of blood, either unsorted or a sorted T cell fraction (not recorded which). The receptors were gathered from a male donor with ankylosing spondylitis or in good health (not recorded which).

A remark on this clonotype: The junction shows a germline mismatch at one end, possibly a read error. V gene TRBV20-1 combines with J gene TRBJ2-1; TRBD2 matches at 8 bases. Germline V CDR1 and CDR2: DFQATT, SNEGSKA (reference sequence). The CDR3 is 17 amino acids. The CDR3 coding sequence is TGCTGTGCTAGAGATTCGATAGCGGGGATCTCCTACAATGAGCAGTTCTTC. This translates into CCARDSIAGISYNEQFF.

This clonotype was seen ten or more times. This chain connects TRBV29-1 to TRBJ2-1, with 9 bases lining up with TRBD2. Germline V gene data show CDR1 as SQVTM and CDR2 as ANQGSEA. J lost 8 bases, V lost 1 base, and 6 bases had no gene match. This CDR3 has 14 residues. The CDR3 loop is CSVEGTSDRDEQFF. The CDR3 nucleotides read TGCAGCGTTGAAGGGACTAGCGATAGGGATGAGCAGTTCTTC.

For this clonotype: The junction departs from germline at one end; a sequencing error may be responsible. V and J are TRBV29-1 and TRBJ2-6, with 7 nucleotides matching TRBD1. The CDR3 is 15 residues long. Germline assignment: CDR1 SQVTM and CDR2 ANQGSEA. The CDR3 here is CSVRQGSSGANVLAF. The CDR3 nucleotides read TGCAGCGTAAGACAGGGATCCTCTGGGGCCAACGTCCTGGCTTTC. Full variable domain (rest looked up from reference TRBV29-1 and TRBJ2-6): SAVISQKPSRDICQRGTSLTIQCQVDSQVTMMFWYRQQPGQSLTLIATANQGSEATYESGFVIDKFPISRPNLTFSTLTVSNMSPEDSSIYLCSVRQGSSGANVLAFGAGSRLTVL.

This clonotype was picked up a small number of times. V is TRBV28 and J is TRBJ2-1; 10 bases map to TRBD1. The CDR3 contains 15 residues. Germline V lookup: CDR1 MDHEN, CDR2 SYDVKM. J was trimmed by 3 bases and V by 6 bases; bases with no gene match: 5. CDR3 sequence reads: CASSPTGGYYNEQFF. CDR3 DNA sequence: TGTGCCAGCAGCCCGACAGGGGGCTACTACAATGAGCAGTTCTTC. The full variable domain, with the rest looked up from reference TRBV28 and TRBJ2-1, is DVKVTQSSRYLVKRTGEKVFLECVQDMDHENMFWYRQDPGLGLRLIYFSYDVKMKEKGDIPEGYSVSREKKERFSLILESASTNQTSMYLCASSPTGGYYNEQFFGPGTRLTVL.

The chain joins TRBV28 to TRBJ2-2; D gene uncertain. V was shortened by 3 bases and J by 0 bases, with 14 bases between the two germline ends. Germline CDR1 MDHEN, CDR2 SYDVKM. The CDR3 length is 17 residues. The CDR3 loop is CASSFHLRDTNTGELFF. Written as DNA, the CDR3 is TGTGCCAGCAGTTTCCATTTGCGCGATACGAACACCGGGGAGCTGTTTTTT.

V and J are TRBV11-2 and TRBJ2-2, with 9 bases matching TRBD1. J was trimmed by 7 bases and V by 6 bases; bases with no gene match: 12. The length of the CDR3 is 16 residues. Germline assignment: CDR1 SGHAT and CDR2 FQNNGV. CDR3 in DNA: TGTGCCAGCAGGTTGACCGGGACAGGGTCGGTCGGGGAGCTGTTTTTT. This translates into CASRLTGTGSVGELFF.

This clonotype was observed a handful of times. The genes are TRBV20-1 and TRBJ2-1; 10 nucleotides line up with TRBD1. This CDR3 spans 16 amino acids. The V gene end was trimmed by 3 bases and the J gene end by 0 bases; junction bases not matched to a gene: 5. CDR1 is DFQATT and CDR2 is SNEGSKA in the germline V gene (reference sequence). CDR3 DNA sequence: TGCAGTGCTAGGCTGACAGGGGGCAGCTCCTACAATGAGCAGTTCTTC. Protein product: CSARLTGGSSYNEQFF.

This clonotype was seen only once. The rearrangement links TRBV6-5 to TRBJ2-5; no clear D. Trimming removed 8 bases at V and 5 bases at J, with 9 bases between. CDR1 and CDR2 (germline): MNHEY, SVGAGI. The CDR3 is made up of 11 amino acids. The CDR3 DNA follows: TGTGCCAGCGGACCGAGCGAGACCCAGTACTTC. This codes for CASGPSETQYF.

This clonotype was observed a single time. The CDR3 spells CSARLESREQFF. The DNA of the CDR3 is TGCAGTGCTAGACTCGAGAGTCGGGAGCAGTTCTTC. V usage is TRBV20-1 and J usage is TRBJ2-1; D gene uncertain. CDR3 length: 12 amino acids. CDR1 and CDR2 (germline): DFQATT, SNEGSKA (reference sequence). V lost 2 bases, J lost 10 bases, and 12 bases lay in between.

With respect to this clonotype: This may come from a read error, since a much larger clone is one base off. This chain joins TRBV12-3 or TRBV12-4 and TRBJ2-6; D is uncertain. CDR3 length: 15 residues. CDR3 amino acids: CASSFSSSGVNVLTF. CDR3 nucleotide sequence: TGTGCCAGCAGTTTCTCCAGCTCTGGGGTCAACGTCCTGACTTTC.

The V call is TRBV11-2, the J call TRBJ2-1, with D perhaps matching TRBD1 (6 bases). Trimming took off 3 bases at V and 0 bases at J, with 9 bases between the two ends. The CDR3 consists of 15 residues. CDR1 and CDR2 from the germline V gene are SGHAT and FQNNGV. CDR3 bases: TGTGCCAGCAGCTTCCAGGGGCCCTCCTACAATGAGCAGTTCTTC. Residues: CASSFQGPSYNEQFF.

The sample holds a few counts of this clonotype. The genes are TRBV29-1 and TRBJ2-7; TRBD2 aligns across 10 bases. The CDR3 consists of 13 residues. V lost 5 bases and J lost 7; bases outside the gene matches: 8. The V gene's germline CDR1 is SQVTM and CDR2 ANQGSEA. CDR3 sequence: CSVSVPGLAEQYV. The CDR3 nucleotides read TGCAGCGTTTCAGTCCCGGGACTAGCGGAGCAGTACGTC.